Listed here are 18 T cell receptor beta chains from one sample, sequenced in a study of PD-L1 blockade in urothelial cancer. Only in-frame clones appear in the TCRdb table, and some are missing; sequencing was by immunoSEQ multiplex PCR. The sample includes 85,000 to 100,000 clones, roughly 91% of them seen just once. The time point: pretreatment peripheral blood. Sequenced here: PBMCs, sampled around atezolizumab (anti-PD-L1) treatment. These receptors all stem from a man in his fifties or sixties with urothelial cancer.

The chain is built from TRBV7-2 and TRBJ1-6, with 9 bases fitting TRBD1. Germline V CDR1 and CDR2: SGHTA, FQGNSA. The V gene end was trimmed by 4 bases and the J gene end by 10 bases; junction bases not matched to a gene: 8. This CDR3 comprises 15 residues. CDR3 bases: TGTGCCAGCAGCTCCACGCCCGGGACAGGGTCACCCCTCCACTTT. Translating it yields CASSSTPGTGSPLHF.

This clone showed up just once. The gene calls are TRBV7-9 and TRBJ2-1, with 14 nucleotides matching TRBD2. The CDR3 totals 17 residues. The J segment lost 1 base and the V segment lost 5 bases, leaving 4 bases of the junction unmatched. Germline V lookup: CDR1 SEHNR, CDR2 FQNEAQ (reference sequence). Here the CDR3 reads CASSPRTSGRSYNEQFF. CDR3 in DNA: TGTGCCAGCAGCCCTAGGACTAGCGGGAGGTCCTACAATGAGCAGTTCTTC.

The chain combines TRBV4-3 with TRBJ2-1; D not certain. V was cut by 2 bases and J by 5 bases, with 13 bases left in between. Germline V CDR1 and CDR2: LGHNA, YSLEER. The CDR3 has 15 residues. CDR3: CASSQHGAFNNEQFF. DNA for the CDR3: TGCGCCAGCAGCCAACATGGAGCCTTCAACAATGAGCAGTTCTTC.

The CDR3 protein is CASSASADSLTSSYNEQFF. The CDR3 DNA reads as TGCGCCAGCAGCGCGAGCGCCGACAGCTTGACAAGCTCCTACAATGAGCAGTTCTTC. The gene calls are TRBV5-1 and TRBJ2-1; weak D call: TRBD1 (5 bases). Germline CDR1 SGHRS, CDR2 YFSETQ. V was clipped by 4 bases and J by 0 bases, with 23 bases between them. CDR3 length: 19 residues.

The chain joins TRBV5-1 to TRBJ2-2, with 14 bases aligning to TRBD2. Germline V gene data show CDR1 as SGHRS and CDR2 as YFSETQ. The CDR3 is 15 amino acids. J gave up 9 bases and V 5 bases, and 6 bases lay outside the gene matches. Here the CDR3 reads CASRPGTSGSWELFF. The CDR3 region has the DNA TGCGCCAGCAGGCCCGGGACTAGCGGGAGTTGGGAGCTGTTTTTT.

The J gene is TRBJ2-5, the V gene TRBV9; possibly TRBD1 for D (6 bases). Trimming took off 3 bases at V and 2 bases at J, with 11 bases between the two ends. The germline gives CDR1 SGDLS, CDR2 YYNGEE. This CDR3 region has 14 residues. DNA for the CDR3: TGTGCCAGCAGCGAGGGGGATTTACAAGAGACCCAGTACTTC. Its translation: CASSEGDLQETQYF.

V gene TRBV19 combines with J gene TRBJ2-7; no clear D gene. CDR1 is LNHDA, CDR2 SQIVND, per germline (reference sequence). Trimming left V 1 base short and J 8 bases short, with 12 bases between. CDR3 size: 13 residues. DNA of the CDR3: TGTGCCAGTAGTATAGGCGGTACTACGAAGCAGTACTTC. The encoded protein is CASSIGGTTKQYF.

J is TRBJ2-1 and V is TRBV5-4, with D tentatively TRBD2 (5 bases). This CDR3 comprises 16 residues. Per the germline V gene, CDR1 is SGHNT and CDR2 is YYREEE (reference sequence). The V and J ends lost 4 bases and 1 base respectively, with 15 bases between them. The CDR3 nucleotides are TGTGCCAGCAGCGCCGGGGAACCGCAGTCCTACAATGAGCAGTTCTTC. Translation: CASSAGEPQSYNEQFF.

J is TRBJ2-2 and V is TRBV19; TRBD2 is a possible D gene (5 bases). The CDR3 has 15 residues. Per the germline V gene, CDR1 is LNHDA and CDR2 is SQIVND (reference sequence). V was pared by 4 bases and J by 4 bases, with 13 bases between. The CDR3 loop is CASSSGLTSTGELFF. The CDR3 bases are TGTGCCAGTAGTAGTGGACTTACATCCACCGGGGAGCTGTTTTTT.

There are a few counts of this clone. The rearrangement links TRBV4-3 to TRBJ2-1; D possibly corresponds to TRBD2 (7 bases). The CDR3 is 17 residues long. The V gene lost 4 bases and the J gene lost 4 bases, with 20 bases spanning the gap. Germline values: CDR1 LGHNA, CDR2 YSLEER. The CDR3 bases are TGCGCCAGCAGCCTCCCTCCCGGCGGGGGCCCTTACAATGAGCAGTTCTTC. Protein: CASSLPPGGGPYNEQFF.

This sequence joins TRBV10-1 and TRBJ1-1, with a possible D match to TRBD1 (5 bases). The CDR3 length is 13 residues. V lost 8 bases and J lost 4, with 14 bases in between. Germline V lookup: CDR1 WNHNN, CDR2 SYGVQD (reference sequence). The CDR3 DNA reads TGCGCCAGCTCGCGAGGCGGGACCACTGAAGCTTTCTTT. Translating it yields CASSRGGTTEAFF.

The V and J genes are TRBV19 and TRBJ1-1; no clear D gene. The germline CDR1 and CDR2 sequences are LNHDA and SQIVND (reference sequence). Trimming took 3 bases from V and 5 from J, leaving 7 bases between them. The CDR3 has 12 amino acids. The CDR3 DNA is TGTGCCAGTAGTATTCTAAATACTGAAGCTTTCTTT. Amino acids: CASSILNTEAFF. Full variable domain (missing parts from reference TRBV19 and TRBJ1-1): DGGITQSPKYLFRKEGQNVTLSCEQNLNHDAMYWYRQDPGQGLRLIYYSQIVNDFQKGDIAEGYSVSREKKESFPLTVTSAQKNPTAFYLCASSILNTEAFFGQGTRLTVV.

V gene TRBV11-2 combines with J gene TRBJ1-5, with a possible D match to TRBD1 (5 bases). CDR3 length: 13 amino acids. Trimming removed 4 bases at V and 5 bases at J, with 9 bases between. The V gene's germline CDR1 is SGHAT and CDR2 FQNNGV. The CDR3 DNA reads as TGTGCCAGCAGCTCGTACAGGCATCAGCCCCAGCATTTT. Its protein is CASSSYRHQPQHF.

The CDR3: CASSLDPQNSPLHF. In DNA form, the CDR3 reads TGTGCCAGCAGCTTAGATCCCCAGAATTCACCCCTCCACTTT. V gene TRBV11-2 combines with J gene TRBJ1-6, with D unresolved. From germline, CDR1 is SGHAT and CDR2 FQNNGV. This CDR3 region has 14 residues. V was cut by 0 bases and J by 7 bases, with 7 bases left in between.

The chain combines TRBV9 with TRBJ2-5; perhaps TRBD1 as D (6 bases). Trimming took 4 bases from V and 14 from J, leaving 15 bases between them. The CDR3 loop spans 11 amino acids. Germline CDR1 and CDR2: SGDLS and YYNGEE. CDR3 nucleotides: TGTGCCAGCAGCAGCCGGGACAAGCTCTACTTC. Translation: CASSSRDKLYF.

The V call is TRBV19, the J call TRBJ2-5, with a tentative D call TRBD1 (5 bases). With 6 bases removed from V and 2 bases from J, the gap between germline ends came to 10 bases. The CDR3 length is 13 residues. Germline V gene data show CDR1 as LNHDA and CDR2 as SQIVND (reference sequence). The CDR3 region has the DNA TGTGCCAGTAGCCAGGGATTTCAAGAGACCCAGTACTTC. It yields the protein CASSQGFQETQYF.

The genes are TRBV11-2 and TRBJ2-7, with D possibly being TRBD2 (5 bases). V was cut by 5 bases and J by 5 bases, with 10 bases left in between. This CDR3 region has 12 residues. The germline V gene encodes CDR1 SGHAT and CDR2 FQNNGV. CDR3 nucleotides: TGTGCCAGCAGCAGAACTAGGAACGAGCAGTACTTC. Translated, it gives CASSRTRNEQYF.

This sequence joins TRBV2 and TRBJ1-5; 7 positions match TRBD1. The germline V gene has CDR1 SNHLY and CDR2 FYNNEI. Trimming at V came to 8 bases and at J to 0 bases, leaving 10 bases not matched to a gene. The CDR3 loop spans 16 amino acids. In DNA form, the CDR3 reads TGTGCCAGCGACGAGACAGGGACGAATAGCAATCAGCCCCAGCATTTT. This codes for CASDETGTNSNQPQHF.